Presented here are 25 T cell receptor beta chains from one specimen sequenced in a study of Ad26.COV2.S vaccination and SARS-CoV-2 variants. Treatment indicated: some 19 received Ad26.COV2.S at low or high dose, single or two shots; a few received placebo; per-sample allocation not given. Each sample was drawn 63 days after the first injection (of vaccine or placebo). The protocol was immunoSEQ multiplex PCR, while the TCRdb copy is restricted to in-frame clones and leaves out a portion. The repertoire holds around 270,000 clones, roughly 85% seen once, with just under 3% in the top ten. The starting material was peripheral blood, obtained in a trial of Ad26.COV2.S vaccine versus placebo. Receptors originate from a person between 18 and 65 years old who received the Ad26.COV2.S COVID-19 vaccine or a placebo.

V gene TRBV30 combines with J gene TRBJ2-7; D possibly corresponds to TRBD2 (6 bases). Trimming took 3 bases from V and 3 from J, leaving 15 bases between them. This CDR3 contains 14 residues. CDR1 GTSNPN and CDR2 SVGIG come from the germline V gene (reference sequence). The CDR3 nucleotides read TGTGCCTGGAGGGGGGACTTGCCGAACTACGAGCAGTACTTC. It codes for CAWRGDLPNYEQYF.

The rearrangement uses TRBV11-2 and TRBJ1-6; D perhaps matches TRBD1 (6 bases). Trimming removed 3 bases from V and 10 bases from J, with 13 bases in between. Germline loops: CDR1 SGHAT, CDR2 FQNNGV. The CDR3 covers 14 residues. CDR3 DNA: TGTGCCAGCAGCTTTACAGGGAGGCAATCACCCCTCCACTTT. Amino acid sequence: CASSFTGRQSPLHF.

This chain connects TRBV30 to TRBJ2-5; 11 nucleotides match TRBD2. The CDR3 has 15 amino acids. Germline CDR1 and CDR2: GTSNPN and SVGIG (reference sequence). V lost 4 bases, J lost 1 base, and 5 bases stayed unmatched. The CDR3 sequence: CAWTLAGGSQETQYF. As DNA, the CDR3 is TGTGCCTGGACGCTAGCGGGGGGAAGCCAAGAGACCCAGTACTTC.

This clone has only one observation. The chain has TRBV4-3 and TRBJ1-1; D uncertain. CDR1 LGHNA and CDR2 YSLEER come from the germline V gene. The CDR3 totals 15 residues. The V gene lost 3 bases and the J gene lost 1 base, with 12 bases spanning the gap. The CDR3 loop reads CASSQYLVPNTEAFF. The CDR3 nucleotides read TGCGCCAGCAGCCAGTATCTAGTACCGAACACTGAAGCTTTCTTT.

This clone was seen just once. This chain connects TRBV4-2 to TRBJ2-1; D uncertain. V lost 0 bases and J lost 6, with 12 bases in between. Germline CDR1 and CDR2: LGHNA and YNFKEQ. CDR3 length: 15 residues. CDR3 sequence (DNA): TGTGCCAGCAGCCAAGATTTTTCCGGGCTCAATGAGCAGTTCTTC. Protein product: CASSQDFSGLNEQFF.

The chain links TRBV4-3 to TRBJ2-2; TRBD2 might be the D (6 bases). This CDR3 has 16 residues. The V gene lost 3 bases and the J gene lost 6 bases, with 17 bases spanning the gap. CDR1 and CDR2 from the germline V gene are LGHNA and YSLEER. The CDR3 coding sequence is TGCGCCAGCAGCCAGCAGTCCGGGGTAGCGGCCGGGGAGCTGTTTTTT. Amino acids: CASSQQSGVAAGELFF.

This clone was picked up one time. The chain carries TRBV6-5 and TRBJ1-1, with 8 positions matching TRBD1. The V and J ends lost 6 bases and 7 bases, in that order; junction bases with no gene match: 4. The CDR3 covers 12 residues. CDR1 is MNHEY and CDR2 is SVGAGI in the germline V gene. The CDR3 region is CASSSGTGEAFF. The CDR3 nucleotides read TGTGCCAGCAGCTCCGGGACAGGTGAAGCTTTCTTT.

This clone was found once. The chain couples TRBV19 to TRBJ1-4; 7 bases align to TRBD1. After removal of 4 bases from V and 4 bases from J, the junction contained 6 bases not matched to a gene. The CDR3 spans 15 residues. CDR1 is LNHDA and CDR2 is SQIVND in the germline V gene (reference sequence). DNA for the CDR3: TGTGCCAGTAGTAAGGGCAGGGGGAGTAATGAAAAACTGTTTTTT. Its translation: CASSKGRGSNEKLFF.

The V and J genes are TRBV18 and TRBJ2-2, with no clear D. Per the germline V gene, CDR1 is KGHSH and CDR2 is LQKENI. CDR3 size: 14 residues. Trimming cost V 2 bases and J 6 bases, with 10 bases left between them. CDR3 region: CASSPSLAAGELFF. The CDR3 DNA sequence: TGTGCCAGCTCACCATCTTTAGCCGCCGGGGAGCTGTTTTTT.

This chain connects TRBV27 to TRBJ1-2, with TRBD1 as a possible D gene (6 bases). CDR1 MNHEY and CDR2 SMNVEV come from the germline V gene (reference sequence). V shed 5 bases and J shed 10 bases, with 17 bases lying between them. The CDR3 totals 13 residues. The CDR3 region has the DNA TGTGCCAGCAGTCCCCTAGGGGCAGGGGACTACACCTTC. Residues: CASSPLGAGDYTF.

This clone is a singleton in its sample. The CDR3 region is CARSFPLRTNYEQYF. The DNA for the CDR3 is TGTGCCAGAAGCTTCCCCCTCCGTACGAACTACGAGCAGTACTTC. The V gene is TRBV5-3, the J gene TRBJ2-7; D is unresolved. TRBV5-3 counts as an open reading frame of uncertain function. Trimming removed 2 bases at V and 3 bases at J, with 15 bases between. The CDR3 extends over 15 amino acids.

This clone has just one count. The V gene is TRBV3-1 (or the pseudogene TRBV3-2), the J gene TRBJ2-2, with D possibly matching TRBD2 (5 bases). V was pared by 3 bases and J by 3 bases, with 8 bases between. The CDR3 extends over 14 amino acids. Germline-derived CDR1 and CDR2 are LGHDT and YNNKEL (reference sequence). This CDR3 reads CASSQDSYTGELFF. CDR3 coding DNA: TGTGCCAGCAGCCAGGACTCTTACACCGGGGAGCTGTTTTTT.

The V gene is TRBV9, the J gene TRBJ2-7, with 8 bases fitting TRBD1. The CDR3 contains 15 residues. Germline CDR1 is SGDLS and CDR2 is YYNGEE. After removal of 0 bases from V and 2 bases from J, the junction contained 4 bases not matched to a gene. CDR3 sequence (DNA): TGTGCCAGCAGCGTAGGTGGGACAGGAGCCTACGAGCAGTACTTC. This codes for CASSVGGTGAYEQYF.

The chain couples TRBV4-3 to TRBJ2-3; a possible D gene is TRBD1 (6 bases). Germline CDR1 and CDR2: LGHNA and YSLEER. The CDR3 has 15 residues. V was clipped by 3 bases and J by 9 bases, with 19 bases between them. The CDR3 bases are TGCGCCAGCAGCCATCGAGGGGGTCCCGGAGACACGCAGTATTTT. This gives the protein CASSHRGGPGDTQYF.

This clone has ten or more counts. The V call is TRBV7-3, the J call TRBJ1-5, with D perhaps matching TRBD1 (5 bases). The CDR3 covers 13 residues. The V and J ends lost 2 bases and 4 bases respectively, with 6 bases between them. The germline V gene encodes CDR1 SGHTA and CDR2 FQGTGA. For the CDR3, the DNA is TGTGCCAGCAGCTTACAGGGTAATCAGCCCCAGCATTTT. Encoded protein: CASSLQGNQPQHF.

The chain employs TRBV30 and TRBJ1-5; unclear D gene. From germline, CDR1 is GTSNPN and CDR2 SVGIG (reference sequence). Trimming removed 0 bases at V and 9 bases at J, with 6 bases between. The CDR3 totals 11 residues. Here the CDR3 DNA reads TGTGCCTGGAGTGTAAGAGGGCCCCAGCATTTT. Protein sequence: CAWSVRGPQHF.

The genes are TRBV5-4 and TRBJ1-6; 8 nucleotides match TRBD1. The CDR3 loop spans 15 amino acids. In germline, CDR1 is SGHNT, CDR2 YYREEE (reference sequence). V dropped 3 bases and J dropped 7; count of bases not matched to a gene: 6. CDR3: CASSSGQALNSPLHF. CDR3 nucleotide sequence: TGTGCCAGCAGCTCGGGACAGGCCTTAAATTCACCCCTCCACTTT. Full variable domain (remainder filled in from reference TRBV5-4 and TRBJ1-6): ETGVTQSPTHLIKTRGQQVTLRCSSQSGHNTVSWYQQALGQGPQFIFQYYREEENGRGNFPPRFSGLQFPNYSSELNVNALELDDSALYLCASSSGQALNSPLHFGNGTRLTVT.

The chain recombines TRBV4-3 with TRBJ2-3; D gene unclear. This CDR3 has 14 amino acids. Trimming shortened V by 0 bases and J by 2 bases, and 6 bases separated the two germline ends. Germline V gene lookup returns CDR1 LGHNA and CDR2 YSLEER. Here the CDR3 DNA reads TGCGCCAGCAGCCAAGATCCCGCCACAGATACGCAGTATTTT. Protein product: CASSQDPATDTQYF.

In its sample, this clone is medium-sized. The gene calls are TRBV9 and TRBJ2-7; TRBD2 matches 8 bases. The CDR3 extends over 15 amino acids. Germline V gene lookup returns CDR1 SGDLS and CDR2 YYNGEE. Trimming took 2 bases from V and 6 from J; bases not matched to a gene: 10. In nucleotides, the CDR3 is TGTGCCAGCAGCGTGGACGGGGGGGCCCTCGGCGAGCAGTACTTC. Residues: CASSVDGGALGEQYF.

The J gene is TRBJ2-1, the V gene TRBV9; D possibly corresponds to TRBD1 (5 bases). The ends were cut back, 0 bases at V and 5 bases at J, with 12 bases in the middle. The CDR3 consists of 15 residues. Germline values: CDR1 SGDLS, CDR2 YYNGEE. In DNA form, the CDR3 reads TGTGCCAGCAGCGTAGACGGACAAGGGGACAATGAGCAGTTCTTC. It specifies CASSVDGQGDNEQFF. The full variable domain, with the rest looked up from reference TRBV9 and TRBJ2-1, is DSGVTQTPKHLITATGQRVTLRCSPRSGDLSVYWYQQSLDQGLQFLIQYYNGEERAKGNILERFSAQQFPDLHSELNLSSLELGDSALYFCASSVDGQGDNEQFFGPGTRLTVL.

The V and J genes are TRBV3-1 (or the pseudogene TRBV3-2) and TRBJ2-7; 7 nucleotides line up with TRBD2. The ends lost 1 base at V and 0 bases at J; junction bases unmatched: 3. The CDR3 loop spans 15 amino acids. Germline-derived CDR1 and CDR2 are LGHDT and YNNKEL (reference sequence). This CDR3 is CASSQGGGGSYEQYF. DNA for the CDR3: TGTGCCAGCAGCCAAGGGGGCGGGGGCTCCTACGAGCAGTACTTC.

V usage is TRBV6-5 and J usage is TRBJ2-1; 13 bases are shared with TRBD2. The CDR3 runs to 15 residues. Unmatched junction bases numbered 6, after V lost 4 bases and J lost 9 bases. Germline values: CDR1 MNHEY, CDR2 SVGAGI. The CDR3 region has the DNA TGTGCCAGCAGTTTAGGACTAGCGGGAGTACTTGAGCAGTTCTTC. Amino acid sequence: CASSLGLAGVLEQFF.

This CDR3 is CASSVQEAGNTIYF. The CDR3 region has the DNA TGCGCCAGCAGCGTCCAAGAAGCTGGAAACACCATATATTTT. The gene calls are TRBV4-1 and TRBJ1-3, with D uncertain. CDR1 MGHRA and CDR2 YSYEKL come from the germline V gene. The germline V and J ends were trimmed by 5 bases and 2 bases, with 10 bases remaining between them. The CDR3 sequence is 14 residues long.

V gene TRBV30 combines with J gene TRBJ2-6; the D is unclear. Trimming stripped 1 base from V and 4 bases from J, with 8 bases between. The CDR3 is made up of 14 amino acids. Germline V gene lookup returns CDR1 GTSNPN and CDR2 SVGIG (reference sequence). The CDR3 sequence: CAWSGEGGANVLTF. Written as DNA, the CDR3 is TGTGCCTGGAGTGGGGAAGGAGGGGCCAACGTCCTGACTTTC.

This clone showed up just once. The chain recombines TRBV30 with TRBJ1-2; tentative D call: TRBD1 (6 bases). Germline loops: CDR1 GTSNPN, CDR2 SVGIG (reference sequence). This CDR3 region has 16 residues. Trimming took off 0 bases at V and 5 bases at J, with 19 bases between the two ends. In DNA, the CDR3 is TGTGCCTGGAGTGTAGCGGCAGGGGATCCCCTTTATGGCTACACCTTC. It is translated as CAWSVAAGDPLYGYTF.